This T cell receptor beta chain appears in the sequencing data of a study of blood T cell repertoires in COVID-19. In the study overall: Italy, Spain and the United States were the sources of the convalescent and acute COVID-19 samples. T cells, B-cell-depleted T cells, or PBMCs provided the cDNA or gDNA that served as material.

Sequencing used immunoSEQ multiplex PCR; TCRdb keeps in-frame clones, though not all of them. This table has roughly 60,000 clones, around nine tenths appearing once. The sequence was collected from a human donor with active COVID-19. The donor label of this sample is uncertain. The material sequenced was peripheral blood.

CDR3 nucleotides: TGTGCCAGCACTAACTCGGGACAGAACCAACGGGGGCAGTTCTTC. It translates to CASTNSGQNQRGQFF. The genes are TRBV27 and TRBJ2-1; 7 bases align to TRBD1. CDR3 length: 15 amino acids. V was pared by 7 bases and J by 12 bases, with 18 bases of the junction left unmatched. CDR1 MNHEY and CDR2 SMNVEV come from the germline V gene (reference sequence).